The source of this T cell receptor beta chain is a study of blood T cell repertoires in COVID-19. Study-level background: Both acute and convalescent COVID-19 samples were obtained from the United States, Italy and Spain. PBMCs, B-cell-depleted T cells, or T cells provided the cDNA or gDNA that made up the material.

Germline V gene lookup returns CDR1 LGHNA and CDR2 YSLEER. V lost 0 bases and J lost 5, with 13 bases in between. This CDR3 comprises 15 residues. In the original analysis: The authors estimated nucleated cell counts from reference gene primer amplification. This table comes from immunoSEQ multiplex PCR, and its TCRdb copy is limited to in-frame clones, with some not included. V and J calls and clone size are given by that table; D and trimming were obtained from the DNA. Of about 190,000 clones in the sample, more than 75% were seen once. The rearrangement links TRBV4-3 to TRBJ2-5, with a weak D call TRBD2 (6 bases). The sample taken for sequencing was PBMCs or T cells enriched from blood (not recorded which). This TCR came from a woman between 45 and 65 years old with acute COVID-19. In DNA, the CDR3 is TGCGCCAGCAGCCAAGATCCCGGGCTAGCGGAGACCCAGTACTTC. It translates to CASSQDPGLAETQYF.